This TCR beta chain was captured in a study of blood T cell repertoires in COVID-19. Looked up from germline, CDR1 is SGDLS and CDR2 is YYNGEE. The V end lost 0 bases, the J end lost 8 bases, and 14 bases lay between the germline ends. This CDR3 has 14 amino acids. Data came from immunoSEQ multiplex PCR; TCRdb stores just in-frame clones and leaves some out. Among some 33,000 clones listed, about 88% were seen once. This chain uses TRBV9 with TRBJ1-2, with D hard to call. The sample was peripheral blood. This TCR derives from a human donor in a cohort sampled during active COVID-19. In nucleotides, the CDR3 is TGTGCCAGCAGCGTAGGAGGGCTCTCTGGGGGCTACACCTTC. Its translation is CASSVGGLSGGYTF.